The present TCR beta chain was sequenced within a study of cytomegalovirus exposure and HLA in healthy donors. The CDR3 runs to 15 residues. V dropped 3 bases and J dropped 0; count of bases not matched to a gene: 1. Germline V CDR1 and CDR2: MGHRA, YSYEKL. This PCR relied on a set of 60 Vbeta primers and 13 Jbeta primers. Data came from immunoSEQ multiplex PCR; TCRdb stores just in-frame clones and leaves some out. Among 170,000 or so clones listed, over 70% were seen once. The sequenced sample was PBMCs. The chain uses TRBV4-1 and TRBJ2-7, with TRBD1 matching 11 bases. The source is a woman in her twenties or thirties in good health and CMV-seropositive. DNA for the CDR3: TGCGCCAGCAGCCATGGGACAGGGGGCTCCTACGAGCAGTACTTC. Protein: CASSHGTGGSYEQYF.